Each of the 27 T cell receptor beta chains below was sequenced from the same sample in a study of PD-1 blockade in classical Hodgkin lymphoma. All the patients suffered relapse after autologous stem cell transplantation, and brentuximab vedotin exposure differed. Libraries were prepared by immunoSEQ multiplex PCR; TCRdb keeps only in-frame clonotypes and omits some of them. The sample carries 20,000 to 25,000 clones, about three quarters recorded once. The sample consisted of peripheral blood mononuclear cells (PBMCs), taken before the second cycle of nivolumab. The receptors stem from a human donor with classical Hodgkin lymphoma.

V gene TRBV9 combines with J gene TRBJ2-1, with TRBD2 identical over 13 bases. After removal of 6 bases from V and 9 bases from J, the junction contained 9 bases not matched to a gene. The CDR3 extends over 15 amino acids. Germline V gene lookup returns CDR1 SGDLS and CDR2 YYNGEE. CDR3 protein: CASIELAGGPSEQFF. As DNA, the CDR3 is TGTGCCAGCATCGAACTAGCGGGAGGGCCGTCTGAGCAGTTCTTC.

CDR3 region: CASSYEGGSSYNEQFF. The CDR3 bases are TGTGCCAGCAGTTACGAGGGCGGGAGCTCCTACAATGAGCAGTTCTTC. The chain has TRBV6-5 and TRBJ2-1, with 7 bases identical to TRBD2. Germline-derived CDR1 and CDR2 are MNHEY and SVGAGI. The CDR3 totals 16 residues. V lost 2 bases to trimming and J lost 0 bases; unmatched junction nucleotides: 4.

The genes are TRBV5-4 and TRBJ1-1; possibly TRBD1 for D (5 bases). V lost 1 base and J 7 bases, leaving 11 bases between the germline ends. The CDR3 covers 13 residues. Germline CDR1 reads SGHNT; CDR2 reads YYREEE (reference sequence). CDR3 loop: CASSLRGGIEAFF. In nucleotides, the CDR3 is TGTGCCAGCAGCTTGCGGGGGGGGATTGAAGCTTTCTTT.

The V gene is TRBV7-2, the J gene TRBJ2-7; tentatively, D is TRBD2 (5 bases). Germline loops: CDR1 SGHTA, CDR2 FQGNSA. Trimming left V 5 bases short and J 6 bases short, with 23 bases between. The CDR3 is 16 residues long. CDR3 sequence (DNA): TGTGCCAGCAGCCGACCCCTCCGCGGGCTACCCTCCGAGCAGTACTTC. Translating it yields CASSRPLRGLPSEQYF.

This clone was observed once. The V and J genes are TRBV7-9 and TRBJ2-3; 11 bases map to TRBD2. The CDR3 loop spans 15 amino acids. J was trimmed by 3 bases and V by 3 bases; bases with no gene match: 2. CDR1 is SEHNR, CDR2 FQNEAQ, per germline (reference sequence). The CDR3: CASSFTSGGTDTQYF. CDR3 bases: TGTGCCAGCAGCTTTACTAGCGGGGGAACAGATACGCAGTATTTT.

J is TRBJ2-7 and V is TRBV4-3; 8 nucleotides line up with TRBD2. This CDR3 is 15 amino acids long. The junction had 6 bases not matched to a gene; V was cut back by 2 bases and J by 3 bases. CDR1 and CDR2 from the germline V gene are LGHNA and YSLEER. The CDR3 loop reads CASSQLSGDLYEQYF. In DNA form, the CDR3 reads TGCGCCAGCAGCCAACTTAGCGGGGACCTCTACGAGCAGTACTTC.

The CDR3 spells CASSRDRLYTEAFF. The CDR3 DNA is TGTGCCAGTAGTCGTGACAGGCTTTACACTGAAGCTTTCTTT. The V gene is TRBV19, the J gene TRBJ1-1, with a possible D match to TRBD1 (6 bases). Trimming removed 5 bases from V and 3 bases from J, with 13 bases in between. CDR3 length: 14 residues. Germline assignment: CDR1 LNHDA and CDR2 SQIVND (reference sequence).

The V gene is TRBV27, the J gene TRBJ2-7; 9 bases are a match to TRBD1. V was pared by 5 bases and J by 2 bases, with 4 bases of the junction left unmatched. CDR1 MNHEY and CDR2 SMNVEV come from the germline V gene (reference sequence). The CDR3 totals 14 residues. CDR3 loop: CASSPWTGAYEQYF. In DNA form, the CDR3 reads TGTGCCAGCAGTCCGTGGACAGGGGCCTACGAGCAGTACTTC.

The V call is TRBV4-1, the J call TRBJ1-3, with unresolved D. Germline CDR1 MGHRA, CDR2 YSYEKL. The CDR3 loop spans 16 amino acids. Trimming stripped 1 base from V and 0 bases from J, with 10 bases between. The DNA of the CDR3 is TGCGCCAGCAGCCAAGTCCCGGGCCACTCTGGAAACACCATATATTTT. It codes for CASSQVPGHSGNTIYF.

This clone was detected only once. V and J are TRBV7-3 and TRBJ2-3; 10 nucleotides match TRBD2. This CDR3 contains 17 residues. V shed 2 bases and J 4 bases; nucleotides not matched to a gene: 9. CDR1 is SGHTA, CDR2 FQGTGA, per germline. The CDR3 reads CASSLSRGSGRPDTQYF. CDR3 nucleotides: TGTGCCAGCAGCTTATCGAGGGGTAGCGGGAGGCCAGATACGCAGTATTTT.

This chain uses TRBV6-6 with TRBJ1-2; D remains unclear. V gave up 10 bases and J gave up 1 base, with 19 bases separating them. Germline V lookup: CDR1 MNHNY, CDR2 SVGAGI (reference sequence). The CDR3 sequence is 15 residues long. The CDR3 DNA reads TGTGCCACCCGACTTTCTTTGGGATTTAACTATGGCTACACCTTC. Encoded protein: CATRLSLGFNYGYTF.

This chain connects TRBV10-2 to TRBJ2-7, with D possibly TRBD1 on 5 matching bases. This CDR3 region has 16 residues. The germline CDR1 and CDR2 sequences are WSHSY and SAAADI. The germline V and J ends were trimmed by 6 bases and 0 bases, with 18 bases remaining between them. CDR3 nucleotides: TGCGCCAGCAGAGCCACATCGCAGGACACCTCCTACGAGCAGTACTTC. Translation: CASRATSQDTSYEQYF.

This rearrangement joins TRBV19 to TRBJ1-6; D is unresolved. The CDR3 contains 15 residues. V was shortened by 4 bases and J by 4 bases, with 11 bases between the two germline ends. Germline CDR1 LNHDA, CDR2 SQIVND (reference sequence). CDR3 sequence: CASSTDGKYNSPLHF. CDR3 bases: TGTGCCAGTAGTACGGACGGGAAGTATAATTCACCCCTCCACTTT.

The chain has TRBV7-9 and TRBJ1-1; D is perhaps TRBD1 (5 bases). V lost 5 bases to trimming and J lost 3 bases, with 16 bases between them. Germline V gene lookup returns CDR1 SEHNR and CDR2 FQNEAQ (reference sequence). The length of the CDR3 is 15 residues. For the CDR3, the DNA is TGTGCCAGCAGCCCTTTCGGGGGTGGGGACACTGAAGCTTTCTTT. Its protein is CASSPFGGGDTEAFF.

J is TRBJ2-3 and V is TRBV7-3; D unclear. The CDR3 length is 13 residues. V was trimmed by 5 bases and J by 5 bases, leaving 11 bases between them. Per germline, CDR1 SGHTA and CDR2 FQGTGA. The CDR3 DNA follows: TGTGCCAGCAGCGGATCCCCGGGAGATACGCAGTATTTT. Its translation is CASSGSPGDTQYF.

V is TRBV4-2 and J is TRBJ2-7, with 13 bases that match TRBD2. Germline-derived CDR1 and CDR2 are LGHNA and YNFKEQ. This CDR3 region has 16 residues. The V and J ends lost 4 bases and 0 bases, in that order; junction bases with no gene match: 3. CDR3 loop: CASSPGTSGNSYEQYF. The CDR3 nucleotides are TGTGCCAGCAGCCCCGGGACTAGCGGGAACTCCTACGAGCAGTACTTC.

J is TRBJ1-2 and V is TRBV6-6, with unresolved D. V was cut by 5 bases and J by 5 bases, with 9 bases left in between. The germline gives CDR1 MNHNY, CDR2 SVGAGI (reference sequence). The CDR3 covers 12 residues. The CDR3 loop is CASSAEGYGYTF. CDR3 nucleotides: TGTGCCAGCAGTGCGGAGGGTTATGGCTACACCTTC.

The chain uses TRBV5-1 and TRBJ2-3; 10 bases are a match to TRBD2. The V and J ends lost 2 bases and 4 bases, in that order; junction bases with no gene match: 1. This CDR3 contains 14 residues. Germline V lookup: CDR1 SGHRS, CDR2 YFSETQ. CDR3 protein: CASSLSGGADTQYF. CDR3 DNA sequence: TGCGCCAGCAGCTTAAGCGGGGGGGCAGATACGCAGTATTTT.

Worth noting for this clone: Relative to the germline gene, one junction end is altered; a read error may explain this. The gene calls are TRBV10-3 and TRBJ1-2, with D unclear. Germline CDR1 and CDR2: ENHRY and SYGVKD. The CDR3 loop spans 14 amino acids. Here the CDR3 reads CASSYGEGGYGYTF. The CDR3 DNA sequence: TGTGCCAGCAGTTACGGAGAGGGTGGCTATGGCTACACCTTC.

The DNA for the CDR3 is TGCAGCGTGGGACAGACTAATGAAAAACTGTTTTTT. This gives the protein CSVGQTNEKLFF. The genes are TRBV29-1 and TRBJ1-4, with TRBD1 matching over 7 bases. V gave up 6 bases and J gave up 2 bases; unmatched junction bases: 0. CDR3 length: 12 amino acids. The germline V gene has CDR1 SQVTM and CDR2 ANQGSEA. Combining the CDR3 with reference TRBV29-1 and TRBJ1-4 gives the whole variable domain SAVISQKPSRDICQRGTSLTIQCQVDSQVTMMFWYRQQPGQSLTLIATANQGSEATYESGFVIDKFPISRPNLTFSTLTVSNMSPEDSSIYLCSVGQTNEKLFFGSGTQLSVL.

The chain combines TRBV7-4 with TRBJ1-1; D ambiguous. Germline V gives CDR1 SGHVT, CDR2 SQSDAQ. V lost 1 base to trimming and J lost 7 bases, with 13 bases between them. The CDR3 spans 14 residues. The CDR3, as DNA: TGTGCCAGCAGCTTAGGTTCGACCGCAAATGAAGCTTTCTTT. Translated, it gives CASSLGSTANEAFF.

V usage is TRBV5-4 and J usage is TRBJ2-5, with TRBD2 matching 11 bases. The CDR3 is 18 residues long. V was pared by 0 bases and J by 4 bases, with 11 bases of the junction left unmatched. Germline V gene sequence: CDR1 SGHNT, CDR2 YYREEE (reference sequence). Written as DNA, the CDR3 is TGTGCCAGCAGCTTGGAACTTGGTAGCGGGGGGGCTCCAGAGACCCAGTACTTC. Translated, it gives CASSLELGSGGAPETQYF. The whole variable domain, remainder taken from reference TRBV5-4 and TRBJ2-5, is ETGVTQSPTHLIKTRGQQVTLRCSSQSGHNTVSWYQQALGQGPQFIFQYYREEENGRGNFPPRFSGLQFPNYSSELNVNALELDDSALYLCASSLELGSGGAPETQYFGPGTRLLVL.

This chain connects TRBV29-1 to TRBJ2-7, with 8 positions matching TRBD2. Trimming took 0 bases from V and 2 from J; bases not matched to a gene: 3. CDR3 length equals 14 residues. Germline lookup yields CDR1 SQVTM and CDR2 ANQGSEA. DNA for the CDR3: TGCAGCGTTGAAGATAGCGGGGAACCCTACGAGCAGTACTTC. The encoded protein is CSVEDSGEPYEQYF.

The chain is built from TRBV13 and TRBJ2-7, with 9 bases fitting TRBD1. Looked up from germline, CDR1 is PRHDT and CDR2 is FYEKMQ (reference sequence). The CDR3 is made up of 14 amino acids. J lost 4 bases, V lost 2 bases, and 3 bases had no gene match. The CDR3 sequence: CASSLRGQGYEQYF. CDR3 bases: TGTGCCAGCAGCTTAAGGGGACAGGGATACGAGCAGTACTTC.

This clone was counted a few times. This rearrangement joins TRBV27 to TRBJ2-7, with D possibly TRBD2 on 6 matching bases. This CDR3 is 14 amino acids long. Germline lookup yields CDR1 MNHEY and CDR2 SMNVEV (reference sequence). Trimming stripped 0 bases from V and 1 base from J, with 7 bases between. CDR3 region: CASSLSRGSYEQYF. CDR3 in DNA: TGTGCCAGCAGTTTATCGCGGGGTTCCTACGAGCAGTACTTC.

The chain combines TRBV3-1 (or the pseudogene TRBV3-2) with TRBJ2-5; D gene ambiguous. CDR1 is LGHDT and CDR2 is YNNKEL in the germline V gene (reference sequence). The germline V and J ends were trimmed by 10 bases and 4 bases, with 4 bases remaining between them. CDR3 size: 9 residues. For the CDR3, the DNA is TGTGCCACGCGAGAGACCCAGTACTTC. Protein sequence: CATRETQYF.

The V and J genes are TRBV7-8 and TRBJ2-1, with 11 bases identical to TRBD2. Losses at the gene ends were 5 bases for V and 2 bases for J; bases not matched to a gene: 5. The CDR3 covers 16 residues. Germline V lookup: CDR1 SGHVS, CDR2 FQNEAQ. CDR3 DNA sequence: TGTGCCAGCAGCACAGGGACTAGCGGTCCCTACAATGAGCAGTTCTTC. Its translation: CASSTGTSGPYNEQFF.